The T cell receptor (beta chain) described here comes from a study of T-cell reconstitution after alpha-beta-depleted transplantation in children. Ten or more counts support this clonotype. During its preparation, the TCRbeta library received unique molecular identifiers. TCRdb fed the PCR reads into MiXCR, producing one record per CDR3 protein. The sample has 600,000 to 700,000 distinct CDR3 sequences, 15% to 20% seen once. The V end was cut by 2 bases, the J end by 8 bases, with 9 bases between. The CDR3 contains 12 residues. Germline V gene lookup returns CDR1 MNHEY and CDR2 SVGEGT. The chain combines TRBV6-2 or TRBV6-3 with TRBJ1-1; D perhaps matches TRBD1 (5 bases). This receptor was obtained from a human donor who donated a stem cell graft to a child with acute myeloid leukemia. Sample: PBMCs from the stem cell graft donor, taken from the stem cell graft. CDR3 nucleotides: TGTGCCAGCAGTTACGGGGCCAGAGAAGCTTTCTTT. Amino acid sequence: CASSYGAREAFF.